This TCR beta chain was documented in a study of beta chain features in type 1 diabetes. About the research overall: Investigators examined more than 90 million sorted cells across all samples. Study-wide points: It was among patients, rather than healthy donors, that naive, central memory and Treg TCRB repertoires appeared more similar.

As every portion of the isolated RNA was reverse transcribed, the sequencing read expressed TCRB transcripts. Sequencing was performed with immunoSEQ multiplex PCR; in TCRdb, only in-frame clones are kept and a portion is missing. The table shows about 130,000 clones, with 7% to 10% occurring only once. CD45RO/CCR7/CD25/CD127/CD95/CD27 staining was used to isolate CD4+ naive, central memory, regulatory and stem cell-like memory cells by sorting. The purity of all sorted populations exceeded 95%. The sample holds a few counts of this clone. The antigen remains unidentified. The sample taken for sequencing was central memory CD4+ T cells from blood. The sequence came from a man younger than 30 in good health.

CDR3 sequence reads: CASSPRSGGAEKLFF. DNA of the CDR3: TGCGCCAGCAGCCCGAGATCCGGGGGGGCCGAAAAACTGTTTTTT. The chain is built from TRBV4-3 and TRBJ1-4; TRBD1 might be the D (6 bases). There are 15 residues in the CDR3. V gave up 4 bases and J gave up 8 bases, with 17 bases separating them. Germline lookup yields CDR1 LGHNA and CDR2 YSLEER.